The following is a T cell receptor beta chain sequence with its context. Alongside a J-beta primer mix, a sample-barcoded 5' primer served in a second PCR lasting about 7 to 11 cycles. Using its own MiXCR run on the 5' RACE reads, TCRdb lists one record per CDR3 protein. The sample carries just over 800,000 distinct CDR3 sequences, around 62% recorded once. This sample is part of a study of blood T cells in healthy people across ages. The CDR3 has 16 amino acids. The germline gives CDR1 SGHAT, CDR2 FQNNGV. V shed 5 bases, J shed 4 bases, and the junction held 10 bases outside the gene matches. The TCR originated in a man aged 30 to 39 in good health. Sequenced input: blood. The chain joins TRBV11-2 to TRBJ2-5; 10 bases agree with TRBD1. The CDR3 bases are TGTGCCAGCAGCCACCTAGGGACAGGGGTACGAGAGACCCAGTACTTC. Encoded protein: CASSHLGTGVRETQYF.